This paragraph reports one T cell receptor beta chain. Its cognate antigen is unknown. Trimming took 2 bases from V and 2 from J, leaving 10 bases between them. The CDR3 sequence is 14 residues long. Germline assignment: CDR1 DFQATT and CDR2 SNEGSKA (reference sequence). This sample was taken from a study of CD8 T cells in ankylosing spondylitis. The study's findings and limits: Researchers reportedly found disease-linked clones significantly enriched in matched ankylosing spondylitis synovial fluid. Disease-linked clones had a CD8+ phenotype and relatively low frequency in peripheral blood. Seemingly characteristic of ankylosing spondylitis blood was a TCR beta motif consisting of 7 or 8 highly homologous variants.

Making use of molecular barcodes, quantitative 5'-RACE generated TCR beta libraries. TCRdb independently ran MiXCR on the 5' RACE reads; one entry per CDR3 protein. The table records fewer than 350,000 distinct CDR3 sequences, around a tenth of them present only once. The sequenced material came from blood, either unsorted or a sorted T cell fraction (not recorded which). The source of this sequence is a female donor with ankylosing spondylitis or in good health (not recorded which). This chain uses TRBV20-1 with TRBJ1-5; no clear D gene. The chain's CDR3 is CSARQPEGNQPQHF. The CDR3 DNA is TGCAGTGCTAGACAACCCGAAGGCAATCAGCCCCAGCATTTT.